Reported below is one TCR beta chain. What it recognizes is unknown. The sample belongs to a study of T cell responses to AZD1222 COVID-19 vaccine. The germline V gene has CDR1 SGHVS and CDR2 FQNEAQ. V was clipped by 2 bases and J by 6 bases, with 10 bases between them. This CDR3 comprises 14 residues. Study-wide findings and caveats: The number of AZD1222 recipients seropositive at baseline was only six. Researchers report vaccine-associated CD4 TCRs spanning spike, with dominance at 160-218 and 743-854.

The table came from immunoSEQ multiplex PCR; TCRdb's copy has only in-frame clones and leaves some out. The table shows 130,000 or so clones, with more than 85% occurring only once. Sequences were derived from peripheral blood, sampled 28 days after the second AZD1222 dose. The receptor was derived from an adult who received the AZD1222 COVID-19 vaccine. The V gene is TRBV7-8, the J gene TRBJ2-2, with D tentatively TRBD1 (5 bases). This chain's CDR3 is CASSLQAGSGELFF. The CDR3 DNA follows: TGTGCCAGCAGCTTACAGGCAGGGTCCGGGGAGCTGTTTTTT. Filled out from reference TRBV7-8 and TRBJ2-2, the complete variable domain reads GAGVSQSPRYKVAKRGQDVALRCDPISGHVSLFWYQQALGQGPEFLTYFQNEAQLDKSGLPSDRFFAERPEGSVSTLKIQRTQQEDSAVYLCASSLQAGSGELFFGEGSRLTVL.